These T cell receptor beta chains were read from a single sample in a study of T cell repertoires in cytomegalovirus infection. In TCRdb, the reads were re-called with MiXCR into one record per CDR3 protein. The sample holds approximately 250,000 distinct CDR3 sequences, approximately 9% seen once. The material sequenced was PBMCs. These receptors were collected from a human donor in good health (CMV status not recorded). Some clones in this sample may be carry-over from other donors' samples. The CDR3 runs from the conserved cysteine through the conserved F or W. A D gene is named only where the DNA matches it firmly. Rows give clone size only sometimes, using once, few, many, or a class for an expanded clone.

D gene: -
clone size: many
J gene: TRBJ1-6
V gene: TRBV7-9
CDR3 DNA: TGTGCCAGCAGCTTAGACGGTTATAATTCACCCCTCCACTTT
CDR3 protein: CASSLDGYNSPLHF

D gene: -
clone size: few
J gene: TRBJ1-1
V gene: TRBV20-1
CDR3 DNA: TGCAGTGCTAGAGAGGTGGTCAGGGACACTGAAGCTTTCTTT
CDR3 protein: CSAREVVRDTEAFF

D gene: -
clone size: many
J gene: TRBJ1-1
V gene: TRBV7-3
CDR3 DNA: TGTGCCAGCAGTCGCGGGCCCATCACGGACACTGAAGCTTTCTTT
CDR3 protein: CASSRGPITDTEAFF

D gene: TRBD2
clone size: -
J gene: TRBJ2-7
V gene: TRBV28
CDR3 DNA: TGTGCCAGCAGTTTTGGGGGACTAAACAACCGGGGTTCCTACGAGCAGTACTTC
CDR3 protein: CASSFGGLNNRGSYEQYF

D gene: TRBD1
clone size: many
J gene: TRBJ1-6
V gene: TRBV25-1
CDR3 DNA: TGTGCCAGCAGTGATCCCCGACAGGGACAATATAATTCACCCCTCCACTTT
CDR3 protein: CASSDPRQGQYNSPLHF

D gene: TRBD1
clone size: many
J gene: TRBJ1-1
V gene: TRBV7-8
CDR3 DNA: TGTGCCAGCAGTCGGGACAGGAGAAACACTGAAGCTTTCTTT
CDR3 protein: CASSRDRRNTEAFF

D gene: -
clone size: -
J gene: TRBJ1-1
V gene: TRBV29-1
CDR3 DNA: TGCAGCGCCTGGGGGGACACTGAAGCTTTCTTT
CDR3 protein: CSAWGDTEAFF

D gene: TRBD1
clone size: few
J gene: TRBJ2-7
V gene: TRBV28
CDR3 DNA: TGTGCCAGCAGTTTATCTGGCAGGGGGCGAAGCGAGCAGTACTTC
CDR3 protein: CASSLSGRGRSEQYF

D gene: -
clone size: many
J gene: TRBJ2-5
V gene: TRBV20-1
CDR3 DNA: TGCAGTGCTATCTCCGGGTTGTCCCAGTACTTC
CDR3 protein: CSAISGLSQYF

D gene: -
clone size: few
J gene: TRBJ1-2
V gene: TRBV7-2
CDR3 DNA: TGTGCCAGCAGCTTGGGTTCCCGGGTAGGCTACACCTTC
CDR3 protein: CASSLGSRVGYTF